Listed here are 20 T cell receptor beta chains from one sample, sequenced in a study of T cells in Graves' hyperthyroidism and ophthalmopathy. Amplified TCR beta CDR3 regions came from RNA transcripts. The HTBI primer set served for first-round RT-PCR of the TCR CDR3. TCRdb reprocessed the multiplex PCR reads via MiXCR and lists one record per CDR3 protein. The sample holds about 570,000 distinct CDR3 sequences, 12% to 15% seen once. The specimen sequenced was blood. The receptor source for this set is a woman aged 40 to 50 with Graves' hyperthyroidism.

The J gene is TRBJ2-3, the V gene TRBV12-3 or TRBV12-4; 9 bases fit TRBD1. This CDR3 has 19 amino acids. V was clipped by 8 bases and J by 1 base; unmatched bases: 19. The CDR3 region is CASAPGVRQGGAGTDTQYF. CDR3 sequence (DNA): TGTGCCAGCGCCCCCGGGGTCAGACAGGGGGGCGCGGGCACAGATACGCAGTATTTT.

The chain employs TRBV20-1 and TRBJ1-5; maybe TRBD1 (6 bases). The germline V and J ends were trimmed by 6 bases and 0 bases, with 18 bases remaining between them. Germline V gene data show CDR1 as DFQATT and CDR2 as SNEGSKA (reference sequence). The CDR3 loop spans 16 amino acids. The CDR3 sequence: CSAKRGGSDSNQPQHF. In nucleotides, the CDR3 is TGCAGTGCAAAACGGGGGGGCTCGGATAGCAATCAGCCCCAGCATTTT.

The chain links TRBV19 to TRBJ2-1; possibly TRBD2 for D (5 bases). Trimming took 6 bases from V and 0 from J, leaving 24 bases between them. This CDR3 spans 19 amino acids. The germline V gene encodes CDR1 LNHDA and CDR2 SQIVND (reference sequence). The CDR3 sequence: CASSSFSSGGPRSYNEQFF. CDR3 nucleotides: TGTGCCAGTAGCTCGTTTAGTAGTGGAGGCCCCCGCTCCTACAATGAGCAGTTCTTC. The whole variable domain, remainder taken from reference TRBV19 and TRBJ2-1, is DGGITQSPKYLFRKEGQNVTLSCEQNLNHDAMYWYRQDPGQGLRLIYYSQIVNDFQKGDIAEGYSVSREKKESFPLTVTSAQKNPTAFYLCASSSFSSGGPRSYNEQFFGPGTRLTVL.

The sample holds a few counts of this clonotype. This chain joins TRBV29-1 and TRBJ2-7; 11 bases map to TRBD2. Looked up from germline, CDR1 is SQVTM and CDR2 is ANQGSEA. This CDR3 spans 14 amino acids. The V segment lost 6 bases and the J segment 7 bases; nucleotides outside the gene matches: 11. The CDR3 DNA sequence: TGCAGCGTCGTGACTAGCGGGATGAGGTATGAGCAGTACTTC. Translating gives CSVVTSGMRYEQYF.

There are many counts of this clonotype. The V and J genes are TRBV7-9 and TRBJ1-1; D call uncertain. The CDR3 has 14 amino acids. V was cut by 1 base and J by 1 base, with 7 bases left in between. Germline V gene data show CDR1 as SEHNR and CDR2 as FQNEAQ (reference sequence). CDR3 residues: CASSLEVPNTEAFF. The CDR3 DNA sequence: TGTGCCAGCAGCTTAGAGGTTCCGAACACTGAAGCTTTCTTT.

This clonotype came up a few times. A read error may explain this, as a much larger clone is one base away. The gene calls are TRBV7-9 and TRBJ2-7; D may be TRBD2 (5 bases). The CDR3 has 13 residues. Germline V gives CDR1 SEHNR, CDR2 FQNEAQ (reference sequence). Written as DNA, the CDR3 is TGTGCCAGCAGCCCCCGGAGGTCCTACGAGCAGCACTTC. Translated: CASSPRRSYEQHF.

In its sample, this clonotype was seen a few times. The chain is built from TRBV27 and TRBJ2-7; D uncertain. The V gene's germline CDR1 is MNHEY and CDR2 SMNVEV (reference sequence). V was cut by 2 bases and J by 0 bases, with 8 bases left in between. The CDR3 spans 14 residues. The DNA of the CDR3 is TGTGCCAGCAGTTTAAGGATGAGCTCCTACGAGCAGTACTTC. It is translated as CASSLRMSSYEQYF.

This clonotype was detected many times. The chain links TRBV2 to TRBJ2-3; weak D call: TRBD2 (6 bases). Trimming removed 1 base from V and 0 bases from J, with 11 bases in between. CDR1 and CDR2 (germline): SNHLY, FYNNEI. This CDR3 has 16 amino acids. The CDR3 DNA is TGTGCCAGCAGTGAAGGGCTAGCGACTAGCACAGATACGCAGTATTTT. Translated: CASSEGLATSTDTQYF.

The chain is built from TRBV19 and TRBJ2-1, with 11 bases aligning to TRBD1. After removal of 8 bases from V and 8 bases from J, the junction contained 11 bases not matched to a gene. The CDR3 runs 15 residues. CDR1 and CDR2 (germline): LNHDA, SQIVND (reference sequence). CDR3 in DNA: TGTGCCAGTCGAGGGACAGGGGGGAAACACTATGAGCAGTTCTTC. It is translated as CASRGTGGKHYEQFF.

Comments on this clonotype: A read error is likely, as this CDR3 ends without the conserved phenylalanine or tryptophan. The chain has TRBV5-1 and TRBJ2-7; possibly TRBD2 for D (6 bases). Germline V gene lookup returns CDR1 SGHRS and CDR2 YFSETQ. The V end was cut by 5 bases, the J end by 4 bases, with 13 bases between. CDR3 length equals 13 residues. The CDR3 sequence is CASSGGTVYEQYL. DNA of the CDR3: TGCGCCAGCAGTGGGGGGACGGTGTACGAGCAGTACTTA.

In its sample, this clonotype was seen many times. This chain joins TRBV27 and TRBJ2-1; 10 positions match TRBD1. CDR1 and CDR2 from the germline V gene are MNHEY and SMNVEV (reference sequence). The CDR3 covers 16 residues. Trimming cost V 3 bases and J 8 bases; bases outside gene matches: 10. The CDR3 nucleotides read TGTGCCAGCAGTTTGGGGGGGGGACAGGGGCACTATGAGCAGTTCTTC. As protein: CASSLGGGQGHYEQFF.

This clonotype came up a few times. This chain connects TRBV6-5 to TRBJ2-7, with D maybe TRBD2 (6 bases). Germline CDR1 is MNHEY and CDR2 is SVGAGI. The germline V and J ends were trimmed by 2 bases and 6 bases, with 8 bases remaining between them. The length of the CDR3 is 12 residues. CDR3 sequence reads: CASSYTRGEQYF. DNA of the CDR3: TGTGCCAGCAGTTACACGCGGGGCGAGCAGTACTTC.

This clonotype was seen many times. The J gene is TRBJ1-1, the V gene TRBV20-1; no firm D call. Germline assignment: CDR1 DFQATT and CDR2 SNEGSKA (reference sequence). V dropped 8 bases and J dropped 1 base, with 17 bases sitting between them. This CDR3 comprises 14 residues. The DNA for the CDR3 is TGCAGTACAAATACTCGACGGAGGAACACTGAAGCTTTCTTT. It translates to CSTNTRRRNTEAFF.

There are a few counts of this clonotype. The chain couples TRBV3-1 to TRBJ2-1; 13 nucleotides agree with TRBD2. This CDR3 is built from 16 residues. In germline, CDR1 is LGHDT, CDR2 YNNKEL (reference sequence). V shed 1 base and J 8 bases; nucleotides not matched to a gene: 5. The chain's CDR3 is CASSQGTSGRKYEQFF. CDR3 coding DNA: TGTGCCAGCAGCCAAGGGACTAGCGGGAGAAAGTATGAGCAGTTCTTC.

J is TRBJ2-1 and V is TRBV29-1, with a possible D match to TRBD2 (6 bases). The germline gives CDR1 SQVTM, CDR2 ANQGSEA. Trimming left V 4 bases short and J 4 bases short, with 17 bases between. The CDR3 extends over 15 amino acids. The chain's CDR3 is CSVVGDGGVYNEQFF. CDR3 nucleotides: TGCAGCGTTGTGGGGGACGGAGGGGTTTACAATGAGCAGTTCTTC.

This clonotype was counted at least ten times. The CDR3: CASSGQGNEQYF. The CDR3 region has the DNA TGTGCCAGCTCGGGACAGGGGAACGAGCAGTACTTC. The chain uses TRBV12-3 or TRBV12-4 and TRBJ2-7; 10 nucleotides align to TRBD1. V shed 8 bases and J 5 bases; nucleotides not matched to a gene: 3. This CDR3 comprises 12 residues.

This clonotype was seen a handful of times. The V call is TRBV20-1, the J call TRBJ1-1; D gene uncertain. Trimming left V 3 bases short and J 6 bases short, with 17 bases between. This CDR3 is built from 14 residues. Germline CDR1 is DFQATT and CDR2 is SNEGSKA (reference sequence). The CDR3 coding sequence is TGCAGTGCTAGGGATGCGGGGAGAGGCGCTGAAGCTTTCTTT. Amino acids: CSARDAGRGAEAFF.

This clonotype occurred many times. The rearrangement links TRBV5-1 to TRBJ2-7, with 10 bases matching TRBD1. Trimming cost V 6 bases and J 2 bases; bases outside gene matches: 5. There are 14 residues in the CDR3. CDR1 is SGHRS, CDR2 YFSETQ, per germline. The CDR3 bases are TGCGCCAGCACCTGGGGGACAGGGGCCTACGAGCAGTACTTC. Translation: CASTWGTGAYEQYF.

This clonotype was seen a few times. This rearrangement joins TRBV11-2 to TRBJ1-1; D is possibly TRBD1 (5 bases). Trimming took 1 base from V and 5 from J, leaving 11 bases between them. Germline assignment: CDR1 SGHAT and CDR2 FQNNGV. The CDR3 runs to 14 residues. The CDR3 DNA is TGTGCCAGCAGCTTAGTCGCAGGGTCAACTGAAGCTTTCTTT. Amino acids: CASSLVAGSTEAFF.

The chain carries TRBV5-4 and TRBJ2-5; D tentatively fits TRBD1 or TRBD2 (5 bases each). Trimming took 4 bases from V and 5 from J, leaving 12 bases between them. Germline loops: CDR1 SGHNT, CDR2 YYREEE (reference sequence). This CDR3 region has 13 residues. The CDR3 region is CASSRDLWETQYF. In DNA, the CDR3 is TGTGCCAGCAGCCGGGACCTTTGGGAGACCCAGTACTTC. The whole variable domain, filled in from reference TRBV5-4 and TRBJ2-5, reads ETGVTQSPTHLIKTRGQQVTLRCSSQSGHNTVSWYQQALGQGPQFIFQYYREEENGRGNFPPRFSGLQFPNYSSELNVNALELDDSALYLCASSRDLWETQYFGPGTRLLVL.